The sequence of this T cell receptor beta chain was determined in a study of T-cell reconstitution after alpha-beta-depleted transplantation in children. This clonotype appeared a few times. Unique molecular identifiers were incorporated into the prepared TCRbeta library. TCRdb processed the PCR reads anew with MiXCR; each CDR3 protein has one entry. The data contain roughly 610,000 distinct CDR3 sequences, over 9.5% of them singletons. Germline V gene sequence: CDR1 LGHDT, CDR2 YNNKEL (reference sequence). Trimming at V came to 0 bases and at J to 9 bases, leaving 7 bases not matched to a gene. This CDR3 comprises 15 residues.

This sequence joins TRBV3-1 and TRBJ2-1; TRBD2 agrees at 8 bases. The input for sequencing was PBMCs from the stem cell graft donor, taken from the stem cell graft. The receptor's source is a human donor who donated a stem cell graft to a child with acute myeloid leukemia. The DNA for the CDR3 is TGTGCCAGCAGCCAAGATCACGGCGGGAGGACTGAGCAGTTCTTC. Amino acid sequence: CASSQDHGGRTEQFF.